The TCR beta chain under discussion was sequenced for a study of CD8 T cells in ankylosing spondylitis (dated by TCRdb to the late 2010s). Concerning the study at large: The study profiled T cell receptor beta repertoires in healthy donors and ankylosing spondylitis patients to find disease-linked TCR variants. Peripheral blood was sampled, and synovial fluid was also collected from ankylosing spondylitis patients. The full study cohort was made up of about two dozen ankylosing spondylitis patients and 95 to 130 healthy donors. The full study reports these points: Blood from ankylosing spondylitis patients appeared to be characterized by a TCR beta motif made up of several highly homologous amino acid variants. The disease-linked clones were reported to be significantly enriched in matched synovial fluid samples from ankylosing spondylitis patients. The disease-linked clones showed a CD8+ phenotype and occurred at relatively low frequencies in peripheral blood. Some of the motif variants had been reported before in the synovial fluid and blood of reactive arthritis patients, a finding that suggests common disease-initiation mechanisms.

Turning to this clonotype: Its antigen is currently not known. Base qualities are not at hand, and no much larger clone is one base apart.

Inclusive of the bounding cysteine and phenylalanine, the CDR3 is 17 residues long. Kept here is only the CDR3 DNA, which spans 51 bases and is read in frame from base 1. Sequences SGHKS (CDR1) and YYEKEE (CDR2) are obtained from the germline V gene (reference sequence). V and J are trimmed by 0 bases and 8 bases, and the gene matches miss 10 bases of the junction. Sequencing relied on an Illumina HiSeq 2500. Quantitative 5'-RACE with molecular barcodes was the method used to prepare the TCR beta libraries. The authors' pipeline ran thus. A new computational method, built on a probabilistic model of VDJ rearrangement, was used to identify disease-linked TCR variants. TCRdb reprocessing: public reads trimmed at Q25 with fastp, clones called with MiXCR, in-frame beta chains kept. Rows matching on CDR3 protein sequence are summarized as one entry with the most common DNA and genes. Clone size and V and J calls follow TCRdb, not the original study. Recorded for this sample are around 210,000 distinct CDR3 sequences; over 7% of them occurred a single time. Of the sample, about 5% falls within the top ten clones.

The sequenced sample consisted of blood, either unsorted or a sorted T cell fraction (not recorded which). The sequence derives from a female donor with ankylosing spondylitis or in good health (not recorded which). The rearranged chain carries TRBV5-5 and TRBJ2-1, with 11 central nucleotides matching TRBD2. The bases are TGTGCCAGCAGCTTGGCCTCCTTGACTAGCGGGAAGGATGAGCAGTTCTTC. Its protein is CASSLASLTSGKDEQFF. This CDR3, with the reference TRBV5-5 and TRBJ2-1 proteins standing in past its ends, gives the full variable domain DAGVTQSPTHLIKTRGQQVTLRCSPISGHKSVSWYQQVLGQGPQFIFQYYEKEERGRGNFPDRFSARQFPNYSSELNVNALLLGDSALYLCASSLASLTSGKDEQFFGPGTRLTVL.